Below, one TCR beta chain is given with its context. Its antigen is not yet known. No base-level quality is on record; no much larger clone is a single base apart. This sample is part of a study of CD8+ T cells in alopecia areata (dated by TCRdb to 2016 to 2019). For the study in its entirety: The treated patients took part in an open-label pilot trial in which moderate-to-severe alopecia areata was treated with oral tofacitinib at 5 to 10 mg twice daily. Patients stayed on tofacitinib for 6 to 18 months and then had 6 months of follow-up off drug so that delayed response and recurrence could be assessed. The SALT score, which quantifies the percentage of affected scalp surface area, was used to measure disease severity in treated patients. In both human patients and the C3H/HeJ mouse model, the study applied high-throughput TCRbeta sequencing to look at T cell clonal expansion in alopecia areata. Human TCRbeta sequencing covered scalp tissue and sorted CD4+ and CD8+ peripheral blood T cells from patchy and totalis/universalis alopecia areata patients and healthy controls. Biopsies were taken from tofacitinib-treated patients at baseline and at 4 and 24 weeks of treatment, and a later scalp biopsy was taken in several of the tofacitinib-treated patients. Clonality in the scalp was compared among normal scalp (n=4), patchy alopecia areata scalp (n=8), and alopecia totalis/universalis scalp (n=8). RNA was extracted with the PAXgene miRNA kit for fixed scalp, the miRNeasy kit for PBMCs, and the RNeasy kit for mouse skin. TCRbeta CDR3 regions were amplified by immunoSEQ multiplex PCR using 35 Vbeta forward and 13 Jbeta reverse primers.

Overall study outcomes, separate from this receptor: Unlike mouse skin, where gammadelta T cells dominate, normal human skin contains resident alphabeta T cells that get sequenced too, which complicates analysis of the scalp TCR repertoire. TCR sequences shared between patients were less clear than in mice, possibly partly because of HLA diversity in the patient population. Tofacitinib significantly decreased scalp clonality and the number of expanded CD8+ clones among the top 100 scalp clones. Many expanded lesional clones were found to persist in scalp and blood during tofacitinib treatment, and relapse after treatment cessation may be partly explained by this persistence. Higher clonality and more expanded CD8+ clones were observed in lesional scalp than in normal scalp, particularly in alopecia totalis/universalis, a finding suggestive of antigenic drive. Because the treated cohort was small and had just a single nonresponder, larger studies are needed to establish links between baseline CD8+ expansion and response.

At the junction V is shortened by 4 bases and J by 5 bases; bases outside the gene matches: 10. The germline V gene specifies SQVTM as CDR1 and ANQGSEA as CDR2. Including cysteine and phenylalanine, the CDR3 has 15 amino acids. CDR3 DNA only is kept here, 45 bases in frame from base 1. The method behind the library was the immunoSEQ multiplex PCR assay. RNA was extracted from all samples and reverse transcribed into cDNA as template for TCR sequencing. First-strand cDNA was synthesized with SuperScript III using a 2:1 mix of oligo-dT and random hexamers. Amplification bias was assessed with a synthetic immune receptor repertoire, and residual bias was removed computationally. In the paper's pipeline: After raw reads were preprocessed to remove errors, the CDR3 was defined following IMGT conventions as running from the conserved cysteine to phenylalanine. To get clonality, Shannon entropy was normalized by log2 of the number of productive unique TCRs and the result was subtracted from 1. Whether each scalp clone was CD4 or CD8 was inferred by checking scalp TCRbeta sequences against the CD4 and CD8 repertoires from sorted blood. TCRdb took this table from immuneACCESS and kept in-frame rearrangements with V and J called. Such tables lack part of the clones; where checked against another copy, unresolved V genes explain under half of the gap, and the rest is unexplained. The V and J calls and clone size are taken from that table; D and trimming were inferred from the DNA. This sample holds roughly 200,000 clones; around half were observed only once. 11% of the sample rests with the top ten.

The time point label here, explained by the study, means: around 22 weeks on oral tofacitinib. Read against the paper, the sample's treatment or condition label means: oral pan-JAK inhibitor, 5-10 mg twice daily. Lesional scalp punch biopsies and peripheral blood were obtained from alopecia areata patients. After PBMCs were isolated by density centrifugation and stained for CD3, CD4 and CD8, a FACSAria was used to sort CD4+ and CD8+ T cells. The rearrangement joined TRBV29-1 to TRBJ2-2, with 7 middle bases fitting TRBD2. The material sequenced was CD8+ T cells sorted from blood, taken at week 24, from a patient treated with tofacitinib. The origin of this receptor is a human donor with alopecia areata. The CDR3 sequence is CSVAIRGGMTGELFF. The sequenced DNA is TGCAGCGTTGCTATACGGGGAGGGATGACCGGGGAGCTGTTTTTT.